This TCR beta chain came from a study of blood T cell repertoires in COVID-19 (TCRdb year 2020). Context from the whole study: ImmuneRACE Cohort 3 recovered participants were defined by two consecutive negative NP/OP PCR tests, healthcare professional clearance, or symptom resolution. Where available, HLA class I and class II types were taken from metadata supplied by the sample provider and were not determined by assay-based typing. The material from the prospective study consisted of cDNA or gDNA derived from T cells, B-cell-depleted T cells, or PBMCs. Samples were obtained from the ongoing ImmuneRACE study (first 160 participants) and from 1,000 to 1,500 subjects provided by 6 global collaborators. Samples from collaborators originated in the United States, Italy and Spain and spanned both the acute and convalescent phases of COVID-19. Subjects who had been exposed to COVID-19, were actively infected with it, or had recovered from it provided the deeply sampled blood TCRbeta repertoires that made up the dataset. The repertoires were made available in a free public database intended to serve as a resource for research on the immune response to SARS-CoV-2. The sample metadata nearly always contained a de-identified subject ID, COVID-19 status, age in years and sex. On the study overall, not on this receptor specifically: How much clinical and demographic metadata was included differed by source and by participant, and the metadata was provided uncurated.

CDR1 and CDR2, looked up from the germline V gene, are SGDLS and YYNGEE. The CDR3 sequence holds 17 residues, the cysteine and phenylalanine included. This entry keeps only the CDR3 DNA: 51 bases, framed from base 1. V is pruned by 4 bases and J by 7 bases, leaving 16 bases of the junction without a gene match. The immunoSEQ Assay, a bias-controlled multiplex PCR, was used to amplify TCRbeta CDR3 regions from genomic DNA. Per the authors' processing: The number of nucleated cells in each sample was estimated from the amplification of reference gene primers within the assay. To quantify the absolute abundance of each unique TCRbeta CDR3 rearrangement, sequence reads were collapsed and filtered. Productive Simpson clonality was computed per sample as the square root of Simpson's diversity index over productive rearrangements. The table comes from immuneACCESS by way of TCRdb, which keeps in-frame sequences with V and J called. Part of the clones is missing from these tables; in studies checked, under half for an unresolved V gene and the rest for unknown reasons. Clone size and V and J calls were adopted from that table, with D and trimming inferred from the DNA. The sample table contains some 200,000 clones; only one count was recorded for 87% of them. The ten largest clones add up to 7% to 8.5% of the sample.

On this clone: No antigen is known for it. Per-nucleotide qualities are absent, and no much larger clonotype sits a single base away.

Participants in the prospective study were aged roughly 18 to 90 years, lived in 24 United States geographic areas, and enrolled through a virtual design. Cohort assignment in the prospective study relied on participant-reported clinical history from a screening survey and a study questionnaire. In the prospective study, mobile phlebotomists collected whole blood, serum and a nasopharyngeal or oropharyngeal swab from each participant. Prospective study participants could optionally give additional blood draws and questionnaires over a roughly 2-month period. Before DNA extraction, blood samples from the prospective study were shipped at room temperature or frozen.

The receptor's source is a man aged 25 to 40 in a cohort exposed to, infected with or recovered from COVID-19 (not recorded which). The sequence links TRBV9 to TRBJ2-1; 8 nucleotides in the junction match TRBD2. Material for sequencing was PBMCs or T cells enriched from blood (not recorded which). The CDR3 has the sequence CASSHSPIREGVNEQFF. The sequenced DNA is TGTGCCAGCAGCCACAGCCCCATCCGGGAGGGAGTAAATGAGCAGTTCTTC.